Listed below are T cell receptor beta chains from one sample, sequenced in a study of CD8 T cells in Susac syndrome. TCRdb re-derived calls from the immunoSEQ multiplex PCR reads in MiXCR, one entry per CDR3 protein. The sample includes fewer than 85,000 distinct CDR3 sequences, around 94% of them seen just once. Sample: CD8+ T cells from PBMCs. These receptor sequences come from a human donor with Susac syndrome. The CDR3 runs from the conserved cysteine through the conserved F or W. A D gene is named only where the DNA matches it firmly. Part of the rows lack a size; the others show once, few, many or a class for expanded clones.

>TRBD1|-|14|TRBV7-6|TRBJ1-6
TGTGCCAGCAGTTCCCGACAGGGGGCTTCACCCCTCCACTTT
CASSSRQGASPLHF
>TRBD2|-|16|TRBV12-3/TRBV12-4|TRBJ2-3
TGTGCCAGCAGCTGGGGACTAGCGGGGGGGGGAGATACGCAGTATTTT
CASSWGLAGGGDTQYF
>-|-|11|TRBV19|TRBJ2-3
TGTGCCAGTTCCTGGGTAGATACGCAGTATTTT
CASSWVDTQYF
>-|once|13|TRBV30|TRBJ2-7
TGTGCCTGGAGTGTAGGGGCAACCTACGAGCAGTACTTC
CAWSVGATYEQYF
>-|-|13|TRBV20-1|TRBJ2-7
TGCAGTGCTAGAAGGCAGGCCTCCTACGAGCAGTACTTC
CSARRQASYEQYF
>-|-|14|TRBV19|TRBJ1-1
TGTGCCAGTAGTATCAGGGGATTTGGCACTGAAGCTTTCTTT
CASSIRGFGTEAFF
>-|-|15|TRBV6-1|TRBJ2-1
TGTGCCAGCACCCCCGACAGTTTCTCCTACAATGAGCAGTTCTTC
CASTPDSFSYNEQFF
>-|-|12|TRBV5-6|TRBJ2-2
TGTGCCAGCAGCTTAGCGTCGCGGGAGCTGTTTTTT
CASSLASRELFF
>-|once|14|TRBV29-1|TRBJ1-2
TGCAGCGTTGAAGGGGAGGGGGTTGGCTATGGCTACACCTTC
CSVEGEGVGYGYTF
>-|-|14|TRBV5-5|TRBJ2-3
TGTGCCAGCAGCCCGGGGGTAACTCCAGATACGCAGTATTTT
CASSPGVTPDTQYF
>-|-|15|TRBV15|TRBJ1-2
TGTGCCACCAGCAGAGATGAGCGGGGCCGTGATGGCTACACCTTC
CATSRDERGRDGYTF
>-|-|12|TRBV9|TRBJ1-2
TGTGCCAGCAGCGTAAGGGAATATGGCTACACCTTC
CASSVREYGYTF
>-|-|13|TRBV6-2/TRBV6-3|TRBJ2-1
TGTGCCAGCAGTTACCAGAACTACAATGAGCAGTTCTTC
CASSYQNYNEQFF
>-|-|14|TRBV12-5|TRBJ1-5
TGTGCTAGTGGTTTGTATGAGGGGTATCAGCCCCAGCATTTT
CASGLYEGYQPQHF
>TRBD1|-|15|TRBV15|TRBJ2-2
TGTGCCACCAGCAGAGACAGGGGGCAGGGCGGGGAGCTGTTTTTT
CATSRDRGQGGELFF
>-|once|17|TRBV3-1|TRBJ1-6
TGTGCCAGCAGCCAAGATCTGGAGCGCTCCTATAATTCACCCCTCCACTTT
CASSQDLERSYNSPLHF
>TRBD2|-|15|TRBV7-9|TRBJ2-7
TGTGCCAGCAGCTGGGGAAGCGGGGAGACCTACGAGCAGTACTTC
CASSWGSGETYEQYF
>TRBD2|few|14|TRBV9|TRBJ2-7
TGTGCCAGCAGCGCTGAGGGAGGGTCTGACGAGCAGTACTTC
CASSAEGGSDEQYF
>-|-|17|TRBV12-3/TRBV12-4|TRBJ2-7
TGTGCCAGCAGCCGAAGTGGTTGGAGGGATGGGTCCTACGAGCAGTACTTC
CASSRSGWRDGSYEQYF
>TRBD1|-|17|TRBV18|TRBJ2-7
TGTGCCAGCTCACTCCCCCGGACAGGGGGCTTTTCAGACGAGCAGTACTTC
CASSLPRTGGFSDEQYF
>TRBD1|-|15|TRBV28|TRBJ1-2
TGTGCCAGCAGTTTATACCCACGGGACAGCTATGGCTACACCTTC
CASSLYPRDSYGYTF
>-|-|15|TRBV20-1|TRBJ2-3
TGCAGTGCTAGAGACCGGGACGACGGAAGATTTACGCAGTATTTT
CSARDRDDGRFTQYF
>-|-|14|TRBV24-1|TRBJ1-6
TGTGCCACCAGTGAACAGGGTAATGATTCACCCCTCCACTTT
CATSEQGNDSPLHF
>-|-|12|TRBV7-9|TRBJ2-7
TGTGCCAGCAGCTCGGACGCATACGAGCAGTACTTC
CASSSDAYEQYF
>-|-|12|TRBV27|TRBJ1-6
TGTGCCAGCAGCCGCCCTCTTTCACCCCTCCACTTT
CASSRPLSPLHF
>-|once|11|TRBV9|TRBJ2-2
TGTGCCAGCAGCGTCCCCGGGGAGCTGTTTTTT
CASSVPGELFF
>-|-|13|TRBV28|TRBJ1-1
TGTGCCAGCAGTTTGATAGGGGTCACTGAAGCTTTCTTT
CASSLIGVTEAFF
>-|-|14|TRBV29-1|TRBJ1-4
TGCAGCGTTGCCGAGGGCAGGGGCACTGAAAAACTGTTTTTT
CSVAEGRGTEKLFF
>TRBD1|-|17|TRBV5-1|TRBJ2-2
TGCGCCAGCAGCTTGGAACGGGACAGCCTTAACACCGGGGAGCTGTTTTTT
CASSLERDSLNTGELFF
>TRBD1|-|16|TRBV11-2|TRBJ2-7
TGTGCCAGCAGCTTAGAACAGGGGCCCAGCTCCTACGAGCAGTACTTC
CASSLEQGPSSYEQYF
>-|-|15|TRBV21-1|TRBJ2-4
TGTGCCAGCAGCACCCCCGGGGGAGCCAAAAACATTCAGTACTTC
CASSTPGGAKNIQYF
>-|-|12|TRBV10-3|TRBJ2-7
TGTGCCTACCGGAGAGATCTCTACGAGCAGTACTTC
CAYRRDLYEQYF
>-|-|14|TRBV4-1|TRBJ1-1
TGCGCCAGCAGCGAAAGGGTCATGAACACTGAAGCTTTCTTT
CASSERVMNTEAFF
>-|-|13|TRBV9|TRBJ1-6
TGTGCCAGCAGCGTAGGAGGTGGGACACCCCTCCACTTT
CASSVGGGTPLHF
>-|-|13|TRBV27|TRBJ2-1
TGTGCCAGCAGTTTAAACATATACAATGAGCAGTTCTTC
CASSLNIYNEQFF
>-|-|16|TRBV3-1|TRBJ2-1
TGTGCCAGCAGCCAATCGGTGTGGCTAGGGGGCAATGAGCAGTTCTTC
CASSQSVWLGGNEQFF
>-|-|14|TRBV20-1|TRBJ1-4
TGCAGTGCTAGATTCCCTGCAACTAATGAAAAACTGTTTTTT
CSARFPATNEKLFF
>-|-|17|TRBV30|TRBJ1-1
TGTGCCTGGAGTGTAGGTCCGGGGGAGGGGAGGGTCACTGAAGCTTTCTTT
CAWSVGPGEGRVTEAFF
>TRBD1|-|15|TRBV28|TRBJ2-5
TGTGCCAGCAGTCCCCGGGACAGGGGAGGGGAGACCCAGTACTTC
CASSPRDRGGETQYF
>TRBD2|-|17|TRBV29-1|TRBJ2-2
TGCAGCGTCCCGTGTCCGGGACTAGCGAGAAACACCGGGGAGCTGTTTTTT
CSVPCPGLARNTGELFF
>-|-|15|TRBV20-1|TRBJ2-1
TGCAGTGCTAAAAAACAGGGCCATCCCTACAATGAGCAGTTCTTC
CSAKKQGHPYNEQFF
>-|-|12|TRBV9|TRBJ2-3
TGTGCCAGCCGTCCTAGCACAGATACGCAGTATTTT
CASRPSTDTQYF